This T cell receptor (beta chain) was recorded in a study of fetal regulatory T cell absence and autoimmunity. Study outcomes and limitations: Compared with cord blood, pancreas showed oligoclonal TCR enrichment, some clones over 95-fold. The oligoclonal enrichment was interpreted as supporting antigen-driven pancreatic autoimmunity before birth in IPEX syndrome.

In the case of this clone: What it binds is not known.

This was a survey-level run. Assay: immunoSEQ multiplex PCR; the TCRdb copy retains only in-frame clones and omits some. The sample includes about 50,000 clones, approximately 80% of them seen just once. The clonotype was recovered from a newborn boy with IPEX syndrome. Material: cord blood.

The CDR3 protein is CASCLAGGGYNEQFF. CDR3 coding DNA: TGTGCCAGTTGTCTAGCGGGAGGCGGATACAATGAGCAGTTCTTC. The V call is TRBV5-4, the J call TRBJ2-1; the match to TRBD2 covers 11 bases. J lost 4 bases, V lost 8 bases, and 8 bases had no gene match. This CDR3 has 15 amino acids. Germline V gives CDR1 SGHNT, CDR2 YYREEE (reference sequence).